The rows below give T cell receptor beta chains drawn from one sample of a study of T cell responses to AZD1222 COVID-19 vaccine. TCRdb keeps only in-frame clones here, not all; method: immunoSEQ multiplex PCR. The sample yields roughly 99,000 clones, about 89% seen once. Sequenced material: peripheral blood, taken 28 days after the second AZD1222 dose. Receptor source: an adult who received the AZD1222 COVID-19 vaccine. Each CDR3 is given without its conserved first and last residue. Each record gives: J gene, V gene, CDR3 protein.

J gene: TRBJ1-6; V gene: TRBV6-6; CDR3 protein: ASSLQGADSPLH
J gene: TRBJ1-6; V gene: TRBV28; CDR3 protein: ASRLQGNSPLH
J gene: TRBJ1-5; V gene: TRBV2; CDR3 protein: ASSENQGSQPQH
J gene: TRBJ2-1; V gene: TRBV4-3; CDR3 protein: ASSQDASSHEQF
J gene: TRBJ2-3; V gene: TRBV3-1/TRBV3-2; CDR3 protein: ASSRIQMGTDTQY
J gene: TRBJ2-1; V gene: TRBV2; CDR3 protein: ASVGNEQF
J gene: TRBJ1-2; V gene: TRBV7-9; CDR3 protein: ASSLGFPPNYGYT
J gene: TRBJ2-1; V gene: TRBV28; CDR3 protein: ASSPPGTSSHEQF
J gene: TRBJ1-4; V gene: TRBV28; CDR3 protein: ASMDLRGGNEKLF
J gene: TRBJ1-6; V gene: TRBV6-5; CDR3 protein: ASSYNRVANSPLH
J gene: TRBJ1-2; V gene: TRBV28; CDR3 protein: ASSFPGQGGGYT
J gene: TRBJ1-1; V gene: TRBV29-1; CDR3 protein: SVDVPPTVVNTEAF
J gene: TRBJ2-3; V gene: TRBV6-1; CDR3 protein: ASSEASTGTQY
J gene: TRBJ1-3; V gene: TRBV18; CDR3 protein: ASSPRAPGQGAGNTIY
J gene: TRBJ1-6; V gene: TRBV20-1; CDR3 protein: SASPGGNSPLH
J gene: TRBJ2-1; V gene: TRBV3-1/TRBV3-2; CDR3 protein: ASSEGPRGEQF